Listed here are 28 T cell receptor beta chains from one sample, sequenced in a study of somatic mutations in cytotoxic T cells in rheumatoid arthritis. The data were produced by immunoSEQ multiplex PCR, yet TCRdb's version contains in-frame clones alone and is incomplete. This sample has fewer than 20,000 clones, with roughly 65% found just once. The sample was CD8+ T cells sorted from blood. The receptors here all came from an adult with rheumatoid arthritis.

The V call is TRBV4-1, the J call TRBJ1-5; weak D call: TRBD1 (5 bases). This CDR3 spans 15 amino acids. Germline assignment: CDR1 MGHRA and CDR2 YSYEKL. Between the trimmed V and J ends, which lost 0 bases and 2 bases, there was a span of 8 bases. CDR3 in DNA: TGCGCCAGCAGCCAAGATTGGGGGGGCAATCAGCCCCAGCATTTT. It is translated as CASSQDWGGNQPQHF.

V gene TRBV4-3 combines with J gene TRBJ2-3; no definite D call. The V gene lost 2 bases and the J gene lost 2 bases, with 11 bases spanning the gap. CDR3 length: 15 amino acids. From germline, CDR1 is LGHNA and CDR2 YSLEER. CDR3 protein: CASSQFGRFTDTQYF. The CDR3 bases are TGCGCCAGCAGCCAATTTGGCAGGTTCACAGATACGCAGTATTTT.

In its sample, this clone was seen a few times. J is TRBJ2-7 and V is TRBV6-5; D may be TRBD1 (5 bases). The length of the CDR3 is 13 residues. CDR1 and CDR2 (germline): MNHEY, SVGAGI. Trimming left V 0 bases short and J 7 bases short, with 10 bases between. The DNA for the CDR3 is TGTGCCAGCAGTTACTCGAAGGGGTGGGAGCAGTACTTC. The encoded protein is CASSYSKGWEQYF.

This chain joins TRBV5-6 and TRBJ1-2, with D perhaps matching TRBD1 (5 bases). Trimming left V 2 bases short and J 2 bases short, with 10 bases between. Germline CDR1 and CDR2: SGHDT and YYEEEE. CDR3 length: 14 amino acids. CDR3 sequence reads: CASSLGESNYGYTF. The DNA of the CDR3 is TGTGCCAGCAGCTTAGGGGAATCAAACTATGGCTACACCTTC. The variable domain in full, with the rest retrieved from reference TRBV5-6 and TRBJ1-2, is DAGVTQSPTHLIKTRGQQVTLRCSPKSGHDTVSWYQQALGQGPQFIFQYYEEEERQRGNFPDRFSGHQFPNYSSELNVNALLLGDSALYLCASSLGESNYGYTFGSGTRLTVV.

This clone was counted once. The J gene is TRBJ2-2, the V gene TRBV7-2; a weak D match, TRBD2 (7 bases). Per the germline V gene, CDR1 is SGHTA and CDR2 is FQGNSA. The CDR3 runs 16 residues. V was shortened by 3 bases and J by 4 bases, with 15 bases between the two germline ends. The CDR3 DNA reads as TGTGCCAGCAGCTTGTTGGGGGGGGGCAGCACCGGGGAGCTGTTTTTT. Protein sequence: CASSLLGGGSTGELFF.

This chain joins TRBV5-5 and TRBJ2-7, with 8 bases that match TRBD1. The germline gives CDR1 SGHKS, CDR2 YYEKEE (reference sequence). With V trimmed by 0 bases and J by 3 bases, 5 bases remained unmatched. This CDR3 contains 15 residues. In DNA form, the CDR3 reads TGTGCCAGCAGCTTGGTTGGGGACAGGAGCTACGAGCAGTACTTC. Encoded protein: CASSLVGDRSYEQYF.

The chain recombines TRBV13 with TRBJ1-4; 8 positions match TRBD1. The germline gives CDR1 PRHDT, CDR2 FYEKMQ (reference sequence). CDR3 size: 15 residues. With V trimmed by 5 bases and J by 8 bases, 10 bases remained unmatched. This chain's CDR3 is CASSPIQGAGEKLFF. The CDR3 nucleotides are TGTGCCAGCAGCCCCATCCAGGGGGCCGGCGAAAAACTGTTTTTT.

This chain links TRBV19 with TRBJ1-2, with 9 bases fitting TRBD1. CDR1 is LNHDA and CDR2 is SQIVND in the germline V gene (reference sequence). The CDR3 length is 13 residues. V lost 3 bases to trimming and J lost 8 bases; unmatched junction nucleotides: 4. DNA of the CDR3: TGTGCCAGTAGTATGGGACAGGGAAGGGGCTACACCTTC. The encoded protein is CASSMGQGRGYTF.

This rearrangement joins TRBV5-1 to TRBJ2-7; D perhaps matches TRBD2 (6 bases). Germline CDR1 and CDR2: SGHRS and YFSETQ. The CDR3 is 14 amino acids. V gave up 3 bases and J gave up 2 bases, with 12 bases separating them. The CDR3 DNA sequence: TGCGCCAGCAGCTATTCCGGGGGAGCCTACGAGCAGTACTTC. It codes for CASSYSGGAYEQYF.

This sequence joins TRBV19 and TRBJ2-1; D not resolved. V dropped 3 bases and J dropped 8 bases, with 14 bases sitting between them. The length of the CDR3 is 14 residues. The germline V gene has CDR1 LNHDA and CDR2 SQIVND (reference sequence). CDR3 amino acids: CASSIRAGQDEQFF. The DNA for the CDR3 is TGTGCCAGTAGTATTAGGGCAGGTCAGGATGAGCAGTTCTTC.

This clone was detected a few times. CDR3 sequence: CASSREPGTEAFF. The CDR3 DNA reads as TGTGCCAGCAGCCGGGAGCCGGGCACTGAAGCTTTCTTT. The chain uses TRBV7-9 and TRBJ1-1; D unclear. The CDR3 extends over 13 amino acids. Trimming pared 5 bases from V and 4 bases from J, leaving 11 bases between. Germline V gives CDR1 SEHNR, CDR2 FQNEAQ (reference sequence).

This clone was observed a few times. This chain links TRBV29-1 with TRBJ2-7, with TRBD1 identical over 7 bases. J was trimmed by 1 base and V by 7 bases; bases with no gene match: 7. The CDR3 is made up of 13 amino acids. Per germline, CDR1 SQVTM and CDR2 ANQGSEA. The CDR3 nucleotides read TGCAGCGCCGGGACAGATTTTTCCTACGAGCAGTACTTC. Protein sequence: CSAGTDFSYEQYF.

The chain links TRBV4-3 to TRBJ1-1, with a tentative D call TRBD1 (5 bases). CDR1 LGHNA and CDR2 YSLEER come from the germline V gene. V shed 0 bases and J shed 6 bases, with 11 bases lying between them. The CDR3 runs to 14 residues. In DNA form, the CDR3 reads TGCGCCAGCAGCCAAGAAGACGGGGACTCTGAAGCTTTCTTT. Its protein product is CASSQEDGDSEAFF.

The gene calls are TRBV6-6 and TRBJ1-2; D gene uncertain. Looked up from germline, CDR1 is MNHNY and CDR2 is SVGAGI (reference sequence). Trimming left V 5 bases short and J 8 bases short, with 15 bases between. This CDR3 comprises 13 residues. CDR3 protein: CASSQTELAGYTF. In DNA, the CDR3 is TGTGCCAGCAGTCAGACCGAACTTGCAGGCTACACCTTC.

The rearrangement uses TRBV19 and TRBJ2-1; no clear D gene. The germline V gene encodes CDR1 LNHDA and CDR2 SQIVND (reference sequence). The CDR3 consists of 16 residues. The V end was cut by 9 bases, the J end by 0 bases, with 18 bases between. The CDR3 DNA is TGTGCCAGCCGAATTCAGGCAGCGAGCTCCTACAATGAGCAGTTCTTC. Encoded protein: CASRIQAASSYNEQFF.

The V gene is TRBV7-9, the J gene TRBJ2-3; 7 nucleotides match TRBD1. The germline CDR1 and CDR2 sequences are SEHNR and FQNEAQ (reference sequence). V gave up 5 bases and J gave up 11 bases; unmatched junction bases: 4. The CDR3 is 11 residues long. CDR3 protein: CASSPTGEQYF. As DNA, the CDR3 is TGTGCCAGCAGCCCCACAGGGGAGCAGTATTTT.

The chain uses TRBV15 and TRBJ1-3; a weak D match, TRBD1 (5 bases). This CDR3 region has 16 residues. CDR1 and CDR2 (germline): LNHNV, YYDKDF (reference sequence). V was clipped by 0 bases and J by 1 base, with 10 bases between them. The DNA of the CDR3 is TGTGCCACCAGCAGAGAGGAACAGGAATCTGGAAACACCATATATTTT. Its protein product is CATSREEQESGNTIYF.

This clone was found a few times. The rearrangement links TRBV5-1 to TRBJ2-7; tentative D call: TRBD2 (5 bases). The ends were cut back, 4 bases at V and 1 base at J, with 9 bases in the middle. This CDR3 has 13 amino acids. CDR1 SGHRS and CDR2 YFSETQ come from the germline V gene. This CDR3 reads CASSPGESYEQYF. CDR3 bases: TGCGCCAGCAGCCCCGGGGAGTCCTACGAGCAGTACTTC.

V gene TRBV10-1 combines with J gene TRBJ2-5; TRBD1 aligns across 10 bases. CDR1 is WNHNN, CDR2 SYGVQD, per germline (reference sequence). J lost 5 bases, V lost 3 bases, and 12 bases had no gene match. CDR3 size: 17 residues. The CDR3 DNA follows: TGCGCCAGCAGTGAAACCGGGACAGGGGAGAGAGGCGAGACCCAGTACTTC. This encodes CASSETGTGERGETQYF.

J is TRBJ2-7 and V is TRBV29-1; D gene unclear. This CDR3 has 12 amino acids. Trimming removed 2 bases from V and 1 base from J, with 6 bases in between. Germline V gives CDR1 SQVTM, CDR2 ANQGSEA. The CDR3 DNA reads as TGCAGCGTTGAACTAGAGTCCTACGAGCAGTACTTC. Its translation: CSVELESYEQYF.

CDR3 amino acids: CASSQDRRTMNTEAFF. For the CDR3, the DNA is TGCGCCAGCAGCCAAGATCGAAGGACAATGAACACTGAAGCTTTCTTT. The chain is built from TRBV4-3 and TRBJ1-1, with D possibly matching TRBD1 (5 bases). The CDR3 is 16 residues long. V was shortened by 0 bases and J by 0 bases, with 11 bases between the two germline ends. CDR1 and CDR2 (germline): LGHNA, YSLEER.

The CDR3 spells CASRSSDKGRTYEQYF. In DNA, the CDR3 is TGTGCAAGTCGCTCGTCGGACAAAGGAAGGACCTACGAGCAGTACTTC. The chain uses TRBV12-2 and TRBJ2-7; TRBD1 was called by the table and not checked on the DNA. TRBV12-2 is a recognized pseudogene. This CDR3 is built from 16 residues.

The J gene is TRBJ1-2, the V gene TRBV13; D is perhaps TRBD1 (6 bases). The CDR3 loop spans 15 amino acids. Trimming removed 1 base from V and 8 bases from J, with 17 bases in between. CDR1 and CDR2 (germline): PRHDT, FYEKMQ (reference sequence). The CDR3 DNA sequence: TGTGCCAGCAGCTTAGAGGGGGACACGGGGGAAGGCTACACCTTC. It encodes CASSLEGDTGEGYTF.

A note on this clone: An end of the junction does not agree with germline; a read error may underlie this. V is TRBV13 and J is TRBJ2-3; D may be TRBD1 or TRBD2 (7 bases each). The CDR3 has 12 amino acids. CDR1 is PRHDT, CDR2 FYEKMQ, per germline (reference sequence). CDR3 coding DNA: TGTGCCAGCAGCCAGGGGGGGGTGCCCCCTCATTTT. It translates to CASSQGGVPPHF.

This clone appeared a single time. V gene TRBV4-1 combines with J gene TRBJ2-6, with TRBD2 as a possible D gene (5 bases). The CDR3 spans 16 residues. CDR1 and CDR2 (germline): MGHRA, YSYEKL. V lost 1 base, J lost 0 bases, and 7 bases lay in between. CDR3 protein: CASSQVGSSGANVLTF. In DNA, the CDR3 is TGCGCCAGCAGCCAAGTGGGGAGCTCTGGGGCCAACGTCCTGACTTTC.

The gene calls are TRBV13 and TRBJ2-7; 12 bases are a match to TRBD1. J lost 2 bases, V lost 5 bases, and 4 bases had no gene match. Germline lookup yields CDR1 PRHDT and CDR2 FYEKMQ (reference sequence). The CDR3 spans 15 residues. The CDR3 loop is CASSPGQGAPYEQYF. CDR3 DNA sequence: TGTGCCAGCAGCCCGGGACAGGGGGCTCCCTACGAGCAGTACTTC.

The chain employs TRBV4-3 and TRBJ1-5; weak D call: TRBD1 (6 bases). CDR1 and CDR2 from the germline V gene are LGHNA and YSLEER. Trimming cost V 0 bases and J 3 bases, with 12 bases left between them. CDR3 length: 16 amino acids. This CDR3 reads CASSQDIGGVNQPQHF. The CDR3 nucleotides are TGCGCCAGCAGCCAAGACATAGGGGGGGTCAATCAGCCCCAGCATTTT.

The gene calls are TRBV7-3 and TRBJ2-2; 9 positions agree with TRBD1. The length of the CDR3 is 16 residues. CDR1 is SGHTA and CDR2 is FQGTGA in the germline V gene. V shed 5 bases, J shed 5 bases, and the junction held 9 bases outside the gene matches. In DNA, the CDR3 is TGTGCCAGCAGCACCATGGACAGGGGTCGGACCGGGGAGCTGTTTTTT. Its translation is CASSTMDRGRTGELFF.